This T cell receptor beta chain was recorded in a study of shared clonotypes between healthy human individuals. Germline V lookup: CDR1 MNHEY, CDR2 SMNVEV (reference sequence). The CDR3 sequence is 15 residues long. The V end was cut by 6 bases, the J end by 6 bases, with 17 bases between. Here immunoSEQ multiplex PCR was the method, and the copy in TCRdb shows in-frame clones only, minus some. The sample shows over 750,000 clones, approximately 97% of them seen only once. Note on this clone: Its specificity is unknown.

Study-level findings and limits: Rarefaction analysis demonstrated incomplete sorted-subset sequencing notwithstanding large depth.

Naivety among CD8 cells was defined by CD45RO negativity and positive CCR7 selection, thereby excluding terminally differentiated effector memory CD45RA+ cells. Participating donors were healthy, HIV-negative adults free of recent acute infections or vaccinations. This receptor was obtained from a man between 25 and 39 years old in good health. The material sequenced was naive CD8+ T cells sorted from blood. This chain connects TRBV27 to TRBJ1-4; D is uncertain. The CDR3 DNA reads as TGTGCCAGCAGCCCTGTTGGTCGGCAAGATGAAAAACTGTTTTTT. This sequence encodes CASSPVGRQDEKLFF.